Reported below is one T cell receptor beta chain. Its antigen remains unknown. The data are from a study of cytomegalovirus exposure and HLA in healthy donors. Study context: A prior study identified 90 million to 120 million unique TCR beta sequences from roughly 170 million T cells.

Researchers ran the PCR with 60 Vbeta and 13 Jbeta primers. Assay used: immunoSEQ multiplex PCR; TCRdb lists only in-frame clones, some missing. The sample yields around 150,000 clones, 77% seen once. Notes on the study in general: For cytomegalovirus status, the classifier reportedly gave diagnoses with high specificity and sensitivity.

Specimen: PBMCs. The receptor comes from a man younger than 45 in good health and CMV-seropositive.

As DNA, the CDR3 is TGTGCCAGCAGGCCCGGGACAGCCTATAATTCACCCCTCCACTTT. Protein sequence: CASRPGTAYNSPLHF. The rearrangement joins TRBV6-5 to TRBJ1-6, with 7 bases aligning to TRBD1. In germline, CDR1 is MNHEY, CDR2 SVGAGI. The CDR3 is 15 residues long. J was trimmed by 2 bases and V by 6 bases; bases with no gene match: 4.